The 20 T cell receptor beta chains in this list originate from one sample, sequenced in a study of graft-versus-host responses after intestinal transplantation. The antigens of these receptors remain unknown. TCRdb's copy holds only in-frame clones and misses some; the assay was immunoSEQ multiplex PCR. The sample yields roughly 98,000 clones, roughly 91% seen once. The source was unstimulated CD8+ T cells sorted from spleen or lymph node cells, collected before transplant. Receptors originate from a human donor who was the organ donor for an intestinal transplant.

This clone has only one observation. The CDR3 loop reads CASSFGGPHNEQFF. The CDR3 region has the DNA TGTGCCAGTTCTTTCGGAGGGCCCCATAATGAGCAGTTCTTC. The genes are TRBV19 and TRBJ2-1; D possibly corresponds to TRBD2 (6 bases). The CDR3 is 14 amino acids. V was trimmed by 8 bases and J by 7 bases, leaving 18 bases between them. CDR1 and CDR2 from the germline V gene are LNHDA and SQIVND (reference sequence). The variable domain in full, with the rest retrieved from reference TRBV19 and TRBJ2-1, is DGGITQSPKYLFRKEGQNVTLSCEQNLNHDAMYWYRQDPGQGLRLIYYSQIVNDFQKGDIAEGYSVSREKKESFPLTVTSAQKNPTAFYLCASSFGGPHNEQFFGPGTRLTVL.

The chain has TRBV7-3 and TRBJ2-1; D is unclear. The V gene lost 5 bases and the J gene lost 3 bases, with 11 bases spanning the gap. There are 14 residues in the CDR3. Germline assignment: CDR1 SGHTA and CDR2 FQGTGA. CDR3 amino acids: CASSPSAGYNEQFF. The CDR3 DNA sequence: TGTGCCAGCAGCCCGAGCGCCGGCTACAATGAGCAGTTCTTC.

This CDR3 reads CASSQVRGTYEQYF. Here the CDR3 DNA reads TGCGCCAGCAGCCAAGTGCGGGGGACCTACGAGCAGTACTTC. The chain combines TRBV4-3 with TRBJ2-7; 7 positions agree with TRBD2. CDR3 length: 14 amino acids. Looked up from germline, CDR1 is LGHNA and CDR2 is YSLEER. V lost 1 base, J lost 2 bases, and 2 bases stayed unmatched.

The chain joins TRBV4-2 to TRBJ2-5; 7 bases are shared with TRBD1. CDR1 and CDR2 from the germline V gene are LGHNA and YNFKEQ. V lost 0 bases and J lost 2; bases outside the gene matches: 3. The CDR3 contains 15 residues. The chain's CDR3 is CASSQDRRGQETQYF. CDR3 bases: TGTGCCAGCAGCCAAGATCGCAGGGGGCAAGAGACCCAGTACTTC.

The V gene is TRBV7-9, the J gene TRBJ2-5, with 11 bases identical to TRBD2. Judging by the DNA end, TRBJ2-7 fits better; the J call may be wrong. The CDR3 consists of 15 residues. Germline loops: CDR1 SEHNR, CDR2 FQNEAQ (reference sequence). This CDR3 is CASSFLAGGSYEQYF. The CDR3 nucleotides are TGTGCCAGCAGCTTCCTAGCGGGGGGTTCCTACGAGCAGTACTTC.

The J gene is TRBJ2-2, the V gene TRBV7-9; 7 nucleotides line up with TRBD2. The CDR3 extends over 15 amino acids. V lost 1 base to trimming and J lost 4 bases; unmatched junction nucleotides: 3. Germline V gene data show CDR1 as SEHNR and CDR2 as FQNEAQ (reference sequence). The CDR3 sequence is CASSLGTRGTGELFF. CDR3 in DNA: TGTGCCAGCAGCTTAGGGACTAGGGGCACCGGGGAGCTGTTTTTT.

The J gene is TRBJ1-3, the V gene TRBV6-5; no clear D gene. The V end lost 6 bases, the J end lost 3 bases, and 12 bases lay between the germline ends. The CDR3 runs to 14 residues. Looked up from germline, CDR1 is MNHEY and CDR2 is SVGAGI. The CDR3 nucleotides read TGTGCCAGCAGCCCCCGGGGTAATGGAAACACCATATATTTT. Protein: CASSPRGNGNTIYF.

CDR3 sequence reads: CASGGRANEKLFF. In nucleotides, the CDR3 is TGTGCCAGCGGGGGGAGGGCTAATGAAAAACTGTTTTTT. The chain recombines TRBV21-1 with TRBJ1-4. TRBV21-1 is a recognized pseudogene. The CDR3 has 13 residues.

The chain has TRBV14 and TRBJ1-2; 8 bases are shared with TRBD1. The V segment lost 1 base and the J segment 13 bases; nucleotides outside the gene matches: 23. The CDR3 is 18 amino acids. Germline CDR1 and CDR2: SGHDN and FVKESK. This chain's CDR3 is CASSQAPGQVPPNYEATF. The DNA for the CDR3 is TGTGCCAGCAGCCAAGCACCGGGACAGGTGCCCCCCAACTATGAGGCCACCTTC.

The chain joins TRBV5-1 to TRBJ2-7; perhaps TRBD2 as D (6 bases). This CDR3 has 15 residues. V was clipped by 2 bases and J by 3 bases, with 15 bases between them. Germline V gene sequence: CDR1 SGHRS, CDR2 YFSETQ. CDR3 loop: CASSFWRAGNYEQYF. The CDR3 DNA is TGCGCCAGCAGCTTTTGGAGGGCAGGGAACTACGAGCAGTACTTC. Drawing the rest from reference TRBV5-1 and TRBJ2-7, the complete variable domain is KAGVTQTPRYLIKTRGQQVTLSCSPISGHRSVSWYQQTPGQGLQFLFEYFSETQRNKGNFPGRFSGRQFSNSRSEMNVSTLELGDSALYLCASSFWRAGNYEQYFGPGTRLTVT.

This chain links TRBV15 with TRBJ1-5, with TRBD1 as a possible D gene (5 bases). Trimming removed 5 bases at V and 7 bases at J, with 12 bases between. Germline lookup yields CDR1 LNHNV and CDR2 YYDKDF (reference sequence). The CDR3 covers 13 residues. CDR3 nucleotides: TGTGCCACCAGCCTGGGGGGTCGACAGCCCCAGCATTTT. Translation: CATSLGGRQPQHF.

The chain uses TRBV30 and TRBJ2-7; D might be TRBD1 (5 bases). Between the trimmed V and J ends, which lost 3 bases and 2 bases, there was a span of 8 bases. The CDR3 consists of 12 residues. The germline CDR1 and CDR2 sequences are GTSNPN and SVGIG (reference sequence). The DNA for the CDR3 is TGTGCCTGGAGGGACATTACCTACGAGCAGTACTTC. It yields the protein CAWRDITYEQYF.

This chain links TRBV19 with TRBJ2-1; 8 nucleotides line up with TRBD1. CDR3 size: 13 residues. Germline CDR1 LNHDA, CDR2 SQIVND (reference sequence). V lost 7 bases to trimming and J lost 10 bases; unmatched junction nucleotides: 9. The CDR3 DNA is TGTGCCAGTACCCAGGGGGCGTTTGGGGAGCAGTTCTTC. This encodes CASTQGAFGEQFF.

Notes on this clone: The same CDR3 arises from other DNA sequences in this sample as well. This chain joins TRBV19 and TRBJ1-1; no reliable D call. Between the trimmed V and J ends, which lost 3 bases and 1 base, there was a span of 6 bases. CDR3 size: 13 residues. CDR1 is LNHDA, CDR2 SQIVND, per germline (reference sequence). CDR3 in amino acids: CASSISGNTEAFF. The CDR3 DNA reads as TGTGCCAGTAGTATTTCAGGGAACACTGAAGCTTTCTTT.

The chain uses TRBV29-1 and TRBJ1-2, with 10 bases that match TRBD1. This CDR3 has 12 residues. Per germline, CDR1 SQVTM and CDR2 ANQGSEA. The junction had 5 bases not matched to a gene; V was cut back by 7 bases and J by 6 bases. For the CDR3, the DNA is TGCAGCGGAGACAGGGGGCAGGATGGCTACACCTTC. Amino acids: CSGDRGQDGYTF.

The gene calls are TRBV7-8 and TRBJ2-3; 12 bases map to TRBD2. Germline CDR1 and CDR2: SGHVS and FQNEAQ. J lost 7 bases, V lost 0 bases, and 11 bases had no gene match. This CDR3 region has 18 residues. The CDR3 region has the DNA TGTGCCAGCAGCTTAGCGTTGGCTAGCGGGAGGGCCGGGAATACGCAGTATTTT. It translates to CASSLALASGRAGNTQYF.

The V and J genes are TRBV19 and TRBJ2-2; D unresolved. This CDR3 is 15 amino acids long. Trimming left V 5 bases short and J 0 bases short, with 10 bases between. The germline gives CDR1 LNHDA, CDR2 SQIVND (reference sequence). The CDR3 DNA reads as TGTGCCAGTAGTCTCAGGTGGACGAACACCGGGGAGCTGTTTTTT. The encoded protein is CASSLRWTNTGELFF.

The genes are TRBV6-1 and TRBJ2-2, with a possible D match to TRBD2 (5 bases). The germline V gene has CDR1 MNHNS and CDR2 SASEGT. V was clipped by 1 base and J by 3 bases, with 9 bases between them. This CDR3 has 15 amino acids. CDR3 loop: CASSEGRRYTGELFF. Here the CDR3 DNA reads TGTGCCAGCAGTGAAGGCAGGAGGTACACCGGGGAGCTGTTTTTT.

The count of this clone is one. The rearrangement joins TRBV5-1 to TRBJ2-7, with 7 bases fitting TRBD1. With 2 bases clipped from V and 2 bases from J, the junction kept 4 bases outside the gene matches. The germline gives CDR1 SGHRS, CDR2 YFSETQ. This CDR3 has 14 amino acids. The CDR3 DNA follows: TGCGCCAGCAGCTTCGGGACAGAAGCCTACGAGCAGTACTTC. This encodes CASSFGTEAYEQYF.

This chain links TRBV27 with TRBJ2-5; tentative D call: TRBD2 (5 bases). V was trimmed by 2 bases and J by 9 bases, leaving 13 bases between them. Per germline, CDR1 MNHEY and CDR2 SMNVEV (reference sequence). This CDR3 has 13 amino acids. The CDR3: CASSLNTHGAQYF. The CDR3 nucleotides read TGTGCCAGCAGTTTAAACACTCACGGGGCCCAGTACTTC.